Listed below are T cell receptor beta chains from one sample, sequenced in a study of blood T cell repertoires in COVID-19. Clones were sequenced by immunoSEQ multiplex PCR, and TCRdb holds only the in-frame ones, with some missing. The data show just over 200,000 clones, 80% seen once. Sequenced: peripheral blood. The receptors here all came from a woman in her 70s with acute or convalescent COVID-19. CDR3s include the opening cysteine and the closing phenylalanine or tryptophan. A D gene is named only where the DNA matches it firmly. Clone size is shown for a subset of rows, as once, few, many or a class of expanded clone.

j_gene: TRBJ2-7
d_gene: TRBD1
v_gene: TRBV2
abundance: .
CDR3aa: CASRGDRGGAHF
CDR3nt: TGTGCCAGCAGGGGGGACAGGGGTGGGGCGCACTTC

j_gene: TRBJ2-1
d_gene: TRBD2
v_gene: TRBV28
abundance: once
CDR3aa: CASSFLAGGVNEQFF
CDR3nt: TGTGCCAGCAGTTTCTTAGCGGGAGGTGTAAATGAGCAGTTCTTC

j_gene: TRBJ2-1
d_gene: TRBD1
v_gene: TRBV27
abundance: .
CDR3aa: CASSFSGQGLGEQFF
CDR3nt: TGTGCCAGCAGTTTTTCGGGACAGGGATTGGGTGAGCAGTTCTTC

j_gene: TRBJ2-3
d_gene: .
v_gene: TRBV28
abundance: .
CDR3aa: CASSFGDRFTDTQYF
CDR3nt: TGTGCCAGCAGTTTTGGAGATAGGTTCACAGATACGCAGTATTTT

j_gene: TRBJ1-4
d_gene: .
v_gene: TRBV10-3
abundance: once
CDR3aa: CAISESSIRTSSTNEKLFF
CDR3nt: TGTGCCATCAGTGAGTCATCTATTAGGACTTCCTCAACTAATGAAAAACTGTTTTTT

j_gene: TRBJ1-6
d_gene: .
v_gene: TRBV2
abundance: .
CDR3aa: CASSEGLEAWWNSPLHF
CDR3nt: TGTGCCAGCAGTGAAGGTTTAGAGGCCTGGTGGAATTCACCCCTCCACTTT

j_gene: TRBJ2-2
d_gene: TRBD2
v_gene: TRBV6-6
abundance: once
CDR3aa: CASCGRAPGELFF
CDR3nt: TGTGCCAGCTGCGGGAGGGCCCCCGGGGAGCTGTTTTTT

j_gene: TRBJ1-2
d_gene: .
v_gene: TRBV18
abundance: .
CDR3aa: CASSPGALSGYTF
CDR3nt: TGTGCCAGCTCACCGGGGGCTCTGAGTGGCTACACCTTC

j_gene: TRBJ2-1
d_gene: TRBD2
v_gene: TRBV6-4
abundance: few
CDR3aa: CASSDSYSGSLAEQFF
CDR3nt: TGTGCCAGCAGTGACTCGTATAGCGGGAGTCTCGCTGAGCAGTTCTTC

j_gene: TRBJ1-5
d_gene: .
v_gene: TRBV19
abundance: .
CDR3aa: CASSGWAGGNQPQHF
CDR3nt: TGTGCCAGTAGTGGTTGGGCTGGTGGAAATCAGCCCCAGCATTTT

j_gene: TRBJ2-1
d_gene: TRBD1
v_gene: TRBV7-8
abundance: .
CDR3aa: CASSSSRDRVNEQFF
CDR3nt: TGTGCCAGCAGCTCTAGTAGGGACAGGGTCAATGAGCAGTTCTTC

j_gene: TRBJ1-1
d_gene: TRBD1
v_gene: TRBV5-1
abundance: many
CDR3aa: CASSWRTGDGTEAFF
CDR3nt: TGCGCCAGCAGCTGGCGGACAGGGGACGGCACTGAAGCTTTCTTT

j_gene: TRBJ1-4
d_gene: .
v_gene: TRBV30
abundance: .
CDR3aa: CACGQTSNEKLFF
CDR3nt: TGTGCCTGCGGACAGACTAGTAATGAAAAACTGTTTTTT

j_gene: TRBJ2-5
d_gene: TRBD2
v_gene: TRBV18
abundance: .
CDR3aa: CASSLATSGILQETQYF
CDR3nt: TGTGCCAGCTCACTGGCAACTAGCGGGATCCTCCAAGAGACCCAGTACTTC

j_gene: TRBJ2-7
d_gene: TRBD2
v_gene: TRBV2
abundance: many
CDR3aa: CASSNNPGLAVSYEQYF
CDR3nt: TGTGCCAGCAGCAACAACCCGGGACTAGCCGTGTCCTACGAGCAGTACTTC

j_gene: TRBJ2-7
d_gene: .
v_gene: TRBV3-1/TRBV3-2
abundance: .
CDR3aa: CASSHLDSYEQYF
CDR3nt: TGTGCCAGCAGCCACCTGGACAGTTACGAGCAGTACTTC

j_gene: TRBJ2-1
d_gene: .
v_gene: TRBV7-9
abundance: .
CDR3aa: CASSSVEGRRPFF
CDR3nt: TGTGCCAGCAGCTCCGTTGAGGGGAGGAGGCCGTTCTTC

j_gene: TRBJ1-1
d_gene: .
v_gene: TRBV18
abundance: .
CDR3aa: CASSPGEETNEAFF
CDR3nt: TGTGCCAGCTCACCAGGGGAGGAAACGAATGAAGCTTTCTTT

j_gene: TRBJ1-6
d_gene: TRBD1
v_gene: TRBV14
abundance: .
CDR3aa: CASSHPGTGADSPLHF
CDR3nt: TGTGCCAGCAGCCACCCCGGGACAGGGGCGGATTCACCCCTCCACTTT

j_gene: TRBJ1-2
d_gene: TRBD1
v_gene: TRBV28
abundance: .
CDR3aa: CASRSTGGDYGYTF
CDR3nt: TGTGCCAGCAGGTCCACAGGGGGCGACTATGGCTACACCTTC

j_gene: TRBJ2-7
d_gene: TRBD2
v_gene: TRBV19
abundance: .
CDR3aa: CASTPPGRPEQYF
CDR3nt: TGTGCCAGTACCCCGCCCGGGAGGCCAGAGCAGTACTTC

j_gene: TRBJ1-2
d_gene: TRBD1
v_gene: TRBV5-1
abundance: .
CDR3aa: CASSINRDRDDYGYTF
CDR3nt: TGCGCCAGCAGCATAAATAGGGACAGGGACGACTATGGCTACACCTTC

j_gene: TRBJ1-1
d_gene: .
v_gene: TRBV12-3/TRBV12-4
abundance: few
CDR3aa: CASSLVENTEAFF
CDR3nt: TGTGCCAGCAGTTTAGTAGAGAACACTGAAGCTTTCTTT

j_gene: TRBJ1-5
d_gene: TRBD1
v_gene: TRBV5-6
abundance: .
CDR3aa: CASSPSTGGRNQPQHF
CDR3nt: TGTGCCAGCAGCCCCTCGACAGGGGGGCGCAATCAGCCCCAGCATTTT